The 23 T cell receptor beta chains in this list originate from one sample, sequenced in a study of cytomegalovirus exposure and HLA in healthy donors. Amplification used 60 Vbeta primers and 13 Jbeta primers. Generated by immunoSEQ multiplex PCR, the TCRdb table keeps only in-frame clones and is missing some. Altogether around 92,000 clones are present, about 70% being singletons, with the ten largest covering more than 7%. The sequenced material came from PBMCs. All receptors come from a human donor in good health.

Only a few counts were recorded for this clone. The rearrangement uses TRBV4-1 and TRBJ2-5; D is undetermined. CDR1 and CDR2 (germline): MGHRA, YSYEKL. V gave up 4 bases and J gave up 5 bases, with 11 bases separating them. The CDR3 has 13 residues. The CDR3: CASSPLMRETQYF. The DNA of the CDR3 is TGCGCCAGCAGCCCATTAATGCGGGAGACCCAGTACTTC.

The chain employs TRBV9 and TRBJ2-4; the match to TRBD2 covers 8 bases. This CDR3 region has 17 residues. Trimming at V came to 0 bases and at J to 2 bases, leaving 7 bases not matched to a gene. Germline V gene lookup returns CDR1 SGDLS and CDR2 YYNGEE. CDR3 region: CASSVDPPGGTKNIQYF. DNA of the CDR3: TGTGCCAGCAGCGTAGACCCGCCGGGGGGGACCAAAAACATTCAGTACTTC. The whole variable domain, remainder taken from reference TRBV9 and TRBJ2-4, is DSGVTQTPKHLITATGQRVTLRCSPRSGDLSVYWYQQSLDQGLQFLIQYYNGEERAKGNILERFSAQQFPDLHSELNLSSLELGDSALYFCASSVDPPGGTKNIQYFGAGTRLSVL.

The gene calls are TRBV19 and TRBJ1-1; D remains ambiguous. From germline, CDR1 is LNHDA and CDR2 SQIVND (reference sequence). This CDR3 region has 13 residues. Between the trimmed V and J ends, which lost 7 bases and 1 base, there was a span of 10 bases. CDR3 protein: CASNGEANTEAFF. CDR3 in DNA: TGTGCCAGTAACGGGGAGGCGAACACTGAAGCTTTCTTT.

This chain joins TRBV19 and TRBJ1-5, with 8 bases that match TRBD1. Germline V CDR1 and CDR2: LNHDA, SQIVND (reference sequence). V gave up 7 bases and J gave up 2 bases; unmatched junction bases: 10. CDR3 size: 16 residues. For the CDR3, the DNA is TGTGCCAGTACCGGACAGGGCGGGAAGGGCAATCAGCCCCAGCATTTT. Amino acids: CASTGQGGKGNQPQHF.

The chain recombines TRBV23-1 with TRBJ1-5; possible D gene TRBD1, 5 bases. TRBV23-1 is an ORF, and what it does is uncertain. The CDR3 contains 20 residues. Trimming cost V 8 bases and J 3 bases, with 32 bases left between them. The CDR3 DNA follows: TGCGCCAGCGATAAGTTTTACCGGGACTTAGGGGTTGTTGTCAATCAGCCCCAGCATTTT. Translated, it gives CASDKFYRDLGVVVNQPQHF.

The J gene is TRBJ2-1, the V gene TRBV5-6; 13 bases map to TRBD2. The CDR3 sequence is 18 residues long. In germline, CDR1 is SGHDT, CDR2 YYEEEE. Unmatched junction bases numbered 8, after V lost 2 bases and J lost 3 bases. The CDR3 sequence is CASSFRTSGGEFYNEQFF. In DNA form, the CDR3 reads TGTGCCAGCAGCTTCCGGACTAGCGGGGGAGAATTCTACAATGAGCAGTTCTTC. Supplemented by reference TRBV5-6 and TRBJ2-1, the full variable domain reads DAGVTQSPTHLIKTRGQQVTLRCSPKSGHDTVSWYQQALGQGPQFIFQYYEEEERQRGNFPDRFSGHQFPNYSSELNVNALLLGDSALYLCASSFRTSGGEFYNEQFFGPGTRLTVL.

The chain employs TRBV29-1 and TRBJ2-3; the match to TRBD1 covers 10 bases. CDR1 is SQVTM and CDR2 is ANQGSEA in the germline V gene. The trim removed 1 base at V and 7 bases at J, leaving 8 bases unmatched. The CDR3 covers 15 residues. DNA for the CDR3: TGCAGCGTTGAAGGGGAGACAGGGGGCGTGAATACGCAGTATTTT. This translates into CSVEGETGGVNTQYF.

With respect to this clone: One end of the junction varies from germline; a read error may be responsible. The chain has TRBV14 and TRBJ2-2, with 8 bases identical to TRBD2. The CDR3 length is 15 residues. Germline values: CDR1 SGHDN, CDR2 FVKESK. CDR3 residues: CASRQAGASTGELFF. CDR3 DNA: TGTGCCAGCAGACAAGCGGGAGCGTCGACCGGGGAGCTGTTTTTT.

As to this clone: Compared with germline, one end of the junction differs, possibly owing to a read error. The chain has TRBV7-9 and TRBJ1-2; TRBD1 matches at 11 bases. The germline gives CDR1 SEHNR, CDR2 FQNEAQ (reference sequence). The CDR3 runs 16 residues. CDR3 nucleotide sequence: TGTTCCAGCAGCTTACGGACAGGGGGCGGTTTCTATGGCTACACCTTC. Its translation is CSSSLRTGGGFYGYTF.

The chain links TRBV15 to TRBJ2-5, with a weak D call TRBD2 (6 bases). The end of the DNA fits TRBJ2-7 better, so the J call may be wrong. This CDR3 has 13 amino acids. Germline V gene data show CDR1 as LNHNV and CDR2 as YYDKDF (reference sequence). The CDR3 loop reads CATSSGRKYEQYF. The CDR3 DNA is TGTGCCACCAGCAGCGGGAGAAAGTACGAGCAGTACTTC.

The chain employs TRBV6-5 and TRBJ1-5; D perhaps matches TRBD2 (6 bases). The J call could be wrong; TRBJ2-3 is a better fit for the DNA end. The germline gives CDR1 MNHEY, CDR2 SVGAGI. This CDR3 spans 14 amino acids. The CDR3 sequence is CASCRGIGHRPQYF. As DNA, the CDR3 is TGTGCCAGCTGCCGGGGGATTGGGCATCGGCCCCAGTATTTT.

The rearrangement links TRBV2 to TRBJ1-5; TRBD1 aligns across 7 bases. CDR3 length: 15 residues. The J segment lost 0 bases and the V segment lost 6 bases, leaving 5 bases of the junction unmatched. The germline CDR1 and CDR2 sequences are SNHLY and FYNNEI. The CDR3 here is CASRGDSDSNQPQHF. The CDR3 coding sequence is TGTGCCAGCAGGGGGGACAGTGATAGCAATCAGCCCCAGCATTTT.

This clone was detected once. This chain uses TRBV29-1 with TRBJ2-7, with D tentatively TRBD2 (6 bases). The CDR3 contains 13 residues. In germline, CDR1 is SQVTM, CDR2 ANQGSEA. V was cut by 4 bases and J by 1 base, with 11 bases left in between. Here the CDR3 reads CSVGASASYEQYF. CDR3 in DNA: TGCAGCGTTGGGGCTAGCGCGTCCTACGAGCAGTACTTC.

V gene TRBV4-3 combines with J gene TRBJ2-5, with 9 bases fitting TRBD2. The V segment lost 0 bases and the J segment 5 bases; nucleotides outside the gene matches: 4. The germline CDR1 and CDR2 sequences are LGHNA and YSLEER. The length of the CDR3 is 15 residues. The CDR3 DNA reads TGCGCCAGCAGCCAAGATTTAGCGGGAGCGGAGACCCAGTACTTC. Its protein product is CASSQDLAGAETQYF.

The chain is built from TRBV9 and TRBJ2-5; no definite D call. The J call is in doubt because the DNA end fits TRBJ2-7 better. CDR3 length: 14 amino acids. Germline-derived CDR1 and CDR2 are SGDLS and YYNGEE. The CDR3 reads CASSVGSEFYEQYF. The CDR3 DNA is TGTGCCAGCAGCGTAGGAAGTGAATTCTACGAGCAGTACTTC.

The gene calls are TRBV19 and TRBJ2-7; a weak D match, TRBD1 (5 bases). This CDR3 is 17 amino acids long. V lost 6 bases, J lost 7 bases, and 28 bases lay in between. The germline V gene encodes CDR1 LNHDA and CDR2 SQIVND (reference sequence). The CDR3 DNA reads as TGTGCCAGTAGCCCCACCCCCCCGGGCAGGGCGTTGGGGGAGCAGTACTTC. Protein sequence: CASSPTPPGRALGEQYF.

The chain has TRBV5-1 and TRBJ1-5; perhaps TRBD1 as D (6 bases). Germline CDR1 SGHRS, CDR2 YFSETQ. Trimming took 4 bases from V and 7 from J, leaving 15 bases between them. The CDR3 sequence is 14 residues long. CDR3 DNA sequence: TGCGCCAGCAGCCAAGACAGGTTTTTGCAGCCCCAGCATTTT. The encoded protein is CASSQDRFLQPQHF.

The chain links TRBV6-1 to TRBJ1-3; 8 bases are a match to TRBD1. V shed 3 bases, J shed 4 bases, and the junction held 2 bases outside the gene matches. Germline V gene lookup returns CDR1 MNHNS and CDR2 SASEGT. This CDR3 contains 14 residues. The CDR3 region is CASSERTGGNTIYF. CDR3 sequence (DNA): TGTGCCAGCAGTGAGAGGACAGGGGGAAACACCATATATTTT.

The chain joins TRBV2 to TRBJ2-5, with D possibly being TRBD2 (5 bases). V shed 7 bases and J shed 2 bases, with 14 bases lying between them. The CDR3 runs 14 residues. From germline, CDR1 is SNHLY and CDR2 FYNNEI. The chain's CDR3 is CASNGAAEQETQYF. CDR3 DNA sequence: TGTGCCAGCAACGGAGCGGCTGAACAAGAGACCCAGTACTTC. The full variable domain, in which reference TRBV2 and TRBJ2-5 provide the parts outside the CDR3, is EPEVTQTPSHQVTQMGQEVILRCVPISNHLYFYWYRQILGQKVEFLVSFYNNEISEKSEIFDDQFSVERPDGSNFTLKIRSTKLEDSAMYFCASNGAAEQETQYFGPGTRLLVL.

V and J are TRBV5-1 and TRBJ2-4; D is possibly TRBD1 (5 bases). The CDR3 contains 15 residues. CDR1 and CDR2 (germline): SGHRS, YFSETQ. V was shortened by 0 bases and J by 1 base, with 8 bases between the two germline ends. The CDR3 DNA is TGCGCCAGCAGCTTGGAGGGGTCCGCCAAAAACATTCAGTACTTC. Its translation is CASSLEGSAKNIQYF.

The chain recombines TRBV5-1 with TRBJ2-7; the match to TRBD2 covers 8 bases. The CDR3 length is 18 residues. Germline assignment: CDR1 SGHRS and CDR2 YFSETQ. V trimming: 4 bases; J trimming: 3 bases; junction bases outside the gene matches: 18. This CDR3 is CASSGRLGASGSNYEQYF. The CDR3 DNA follows: TGCGCCAGCAGCGGCCGGCTTGGGGCTAGCGGGTCGAACTACGAGCAGTACTTC.

This clone was found a few times. The gene calls are TRBV5-4 and TRBJ2-4; maybe TRBD1 (5 bases). The CDR3 loop spans 13 amino acids. V dropped 6 bases and J dropped 8 bases, with 15 bases sitting between them. Germline CDR1 is SGHNT and CDR2 is YYREEE (reference sequence). The CDR3 nucleotides read TGTGCCAGCACCCAGGGAAGATCGGACATTCAGTACTTC. Translating gives CASTQGRSDIQYF.

This rearrangement joins TRBV10-1 to TRBJ1-1; perhaps TRBD1 as D (5 bases). This CDR3 spans 14 amino acids. Germline values: CDR1 WNHNN, CDR2 SYGVQD (reference sequence). Trimming cost V 6 bases and J 2 bases, with 13 bases left between them. CDR3 nucleotide sequence: TGCGCCAGCAGGGCCGGGGGTTCAAACACTGAAGCTTTCTTT. This sequence encodes CASRAGGSNTEAFF.